A selection of T cell receptor beta chains follows, all from one sample in a study of immune cell composition in non-small cell lung cancer. Generated by immunoSEQ multiplex PCR, the TCRdb table keeps only in-frame clones and is missing some. The data contain over 1,500 clones, about 80% of them singletons. Sequencing used non-adjacent lung tissue. The receptors here all came from a human donor with non-small cell lung cancer. CDR3s include the opening cysteine and the closing phenylalanine or tryptophan. A D gene is named only where the DNA matches it firmly. Clone size appears in some rows only: once, few, many, or a class for an expanded clone.

v_gene,d_gene,j_gene,abundance,CDR3nt,CDR3aa
TRBV6-1,TRBD2,TRBJ2-3,.,TGTGCCAGCATCGGGACTAGCGGAAGCACAGATACGCAGTATTTT,CASIGTSGSTDTQYF
TRBV18,TRBD1,TRBJ2-3,.,TGTGCCAGCTTCTCCAGGGGGCCGAAAGATACGCAGTATTTT,CASFSRGPKDTQYF
TRBV28,.,TRBJ2-7,few,TGTGCCAGCAGTGTAATCGCGGGTGCCGAGCAGTACTTC,CASSVIAGAEQYF
TRBV28,.,TRBJ2-5,.,TGTGCCAGCAGTACCACCGTGGCGGCCTTCCAAGAGACCCAGTACTTC,CASSTTVAAFQETQYF
TRBV5-6,.,TRBJ1-3,.,TGTGCCAGCAGCTTGACAGGCGTCTCTGGAAACACCATATATTTT,CASSLTGVSGNTIYF
TRBV19,TRBD1,TRBJ1-1,large,TGTGCCAGTAGGCCACAGGGGGGCACTGAAGCTTTCTTT,CASRPQGGTEAFF
TRBV7-9,.,TRBJ2-7,.,TGTGCCAGCAGCTTAGATCAGGGCTCCGAGCAGTACTTC,CASSLDQGSEQYF
TRBV2,.,TRBJ2-1,few,TGTGCCAGCAGTGACCCCCCCGGGACACCCCACGATGAGCAGTTCTTC,CASSDPPGTPHDEQFF
TRBV14,.,TRBJ2-7,.,TGTGCCAGCAGCCCTGGGACTCGGCTCTTGGGCGAGCAGTACTTC,CASSPGTRLLGEQYF
TRBV28,TRBD1,TRBJ1-4,.,TGTGCCAGCAGTCCGAGCCGGGACAGCAATGAAAAACTGTTTTTT,CASSPSRDSNEKLFF
TRBV28,.,TRBJ2-5,.,TGTGCCAGCAGTTATGGAGGTGAGACCCAGTACTTC,CASSYGGETQYF
TRBV7-9,TRBD1,TRBJ1-1,.,TGTGCCAGCAGCTTTAACAGGGGCACTGAAGCTTTCTTT,CASSFNRGTEAFF
TRBV7-2,TRBD2,TRBJ2-7,.,TGTGCCAGCAGCCCATGGACTAGCGGCTCCTACGAGCAGTACTTC,CASSPWTSGSYEQYF
TRBV28,.,TRBJ1-2,.,TGTGCCAGCAGTTTTCTTGGGGGCGGCTACACCTTC,CASSFLGGGYTF
TRBV5-5,.,TRBJ2-5,.,TGTGCCAGTTACAGGGTTCAAGAGACCCAGTACTTC,CASYRVQETQYF
TRBV28,.,TRBJ2-2,.,TGTGCCAGCACCGGGGGGCACACCGGGGAGCTGTTTTTT,CASTGGHTGELFF
TRBV7-4,TRBD1,TRBJ2-1,once,TGTGCCAGCAGCCGGACAGGGGTTAATAATGAGCAGTTCTTC,CASSRTGVNNEQFF
TRBV6-6,.,TRBJ1-3,.,TGTGCCAGCAGTTACGACTTCTCTGGAAACACCATATATTTT,CASSYDFSGNTIYF
TRBV28,.,TRBJ1-2,large,TGTGCCAGCAGTTTAAGAGGAGGGCCTGACTATGGCTACACCTTC,CASSLRGGPDYGYTF
TRBV9,TRBD2,TRBJ2-7,.,TGTGCCAGCAGCGCCGGCAGCGGGGGGAACGAGCAGTACTTC,CASSAGSGGNEQYF
TRBV9,.,TRBJ1-3,once,TGTGCCAGCAGCGTCACAGGGTACGGCGGGGGAAACACCATATATTTT,CASSVTGYGGGNTIYF
TRBV28,.,TRBJ2-1,few,TGTGCCAGCACCTATAATCCTAATGAGCAGTTCTTC,CASTYNPNEQFF
TRBV4-3,TRBD1,TRBJ2-7,.,TGCGCCAGCAGCCGTACAGGGGCTGGCGAGCAGTACTTC,CASSRTGAGEQYF
TRBV6-1,.,TRBJ2-7,.,TGTGCCAGCAGTCTAGAAAACTCCTACGAGCAGTACTTC,CASSLENSYEQYF
TRBV2,.,TRBJ1-5,.,TGTGCCAGCAGCCCAGTTAACGCGGATCAGCCCCAGCATTTT,CASSPVNADQPQHF